These 31 T cell receptor beta chains were all obtained from the same sample, sequenced in a study of blood T cell repertoires in COVID-19. TCRdb's copy holds only in-frame clones and misses some; the assay was immunoSEQ multiplex PCR. The sample lists approximately 300,000 clones; around 90% were seen once. The sequenced material came from peripheral blood. The origin of the receptors is a middle-aged woman with COVID-19, enrolled during active disease.

The chain is built from TRBV24-1 and TRBJ1-1, with 11 bases aligning to TRBD1. The CDR3 totals 15 residues. The J segment lost 10 bases and the V segment lost 4 bases, leaving 10 bases of the junction unmatched. In germline, CDR1 is KGHDR, CDR2 SFDVKD. The CDR3 protein is CATSDLGTGGFGAFF. The CDR3 nucleotides are TGTGCCACCAGTGACCTCGGGACAGGGGGTTTCGGAGCTTTCTTT.

This clone was counted only a few times. Written as DNA, the CDR3 is TGTGCCAGCAGCCGAGGACAGCCGGAAAAACTGTTTTTT. Translated: CASSRGQPEKLFF. V usage is TRBV6-2 or TRBV6-3 and J usage is TRBJ1-4; TRBD1 might be the D (6 bases). Trimming left V 6 bases short and J 8 bases short, with 13 bases between. CDR1 is MNHEY and CDR2 is SVGEGT in the germline V gene. The length of the CDR3 is 13 residues.

The J gene is TRBJ1-1, the V gene TRBV18; maybe TRBD1 (5 bases). There are 15 residues in the CDR3. CDR1 is KGHSH and CDR2 is LQKENI in the germline V gene. Deletions cut 4 bases from V and 6 bases from J, with 18 bases between. The DNA for the CDR3 is TGTGCCAGCTCACAACCCTCCGGAAGGGGCGCTGAAGCTTTCTTT. The encoded protein is CASSQPSGRGAEAFF.

The V call is TRBV6-2 or TRBV6-3, the J call TRBJ2-1, with 7 positions matching TRBD1. The CDR3 has 14 residues. The junction had 10 bases not matched to a gene; V was cut back by 5 bases and J by 9 bases. Germline V gene lookup returns CDR1 MNHEY and CDR2 SVGEGT. The CDR3 DNA sequence: TGTGCCAGCAGTCATGACAGGGTGGTAGGTGAGCAGTTCTTC. Translation: CASSHDRVVGEQFF.

Concerning this clone itself: An end of the junction differs from the germline gene, which may be a read error. The chain has TRBV7-7 and TRBJ2-5; 8 bases fit TRBD2. CDR1 is SSHAT and CDR2 is FNYEAQ in the germline V gene (reference sequence). CDR3 length equals 15 residues. CDR3 amino acids: CASSLAGTIQETQYF. CDR3 in DNA: TGTGCTAGCAGCTTAGCGGGGACTATCCAAGAGACCCAGTACTTC.

The rearrangement links TRBV11-2 to TRBJ2-2; D unresolved. Trimming left V 7 bases short and J 6 bases short, with 9 bases between. Germline V gives CDR1 SGHAT, CDR2 FQNNGV. This CDR3 comprises 12 residues. The CDR3 DNA reads TGTGCCAGCACGAGATCGGCCGGGGAGCTGTTTTTT. Amino acids: CASTRSAGELFF.

The gene calls are TRBV11-3 and TRBJ2-1; D might be TRBD2 (5 bases). The germline gives CDR1 SGHNT, CDR2 YENEEA. CDR3 length equals 14 residues. The V gene lost 1 base and the J gene lost 6 bases, with 10 bases spanning the gap. CDR3 nucleotide sequence: TGTGCCAGCAGCTTAGGGGCTAGCTCCAATGAGCAGTTCTTC. Translation: CASSLGASSNEQFF.

In this sample, this clone turned up once. The chain combines TRBV21-1 with TRBJ1-6; TRBD1 was called by the table and not checked on the DNA. TRBV21-1 is marked as a pseudogene. The CDR3 runs to 18 residues. The CDR3 protein is CASSKQARWDRVGLPLHF. The CDR3, as DNA: TGTGCCAGCAGCAAACAGGCCCGATGGGACAGGGTTGGTTTACCCCTCCACTTT.

CDR3 DNA: TGTGCCAGCAGCCGTACTAGCGGGGGGTCCAATGAGCAGTTCTTC. This codes for CASSRTSGGSNEQFF. This chain uses TRBV7-2 with TRBJ2-1, with TRBD2 matching over 12 bases. CDR3 length: 15 amino acids. CDR1 is SGHTA and CDR2 is FQGNSA in the germline V gene. The V and J ends lost 5 bases and 6 bases, in that order; junction bases with no gene match: 5.

The chain recombines TRBV10-3 with TRBJ1-2; TRBD1 agrees at 9 bases. The CDR3 loop spans 16 amino acids. Germline values: CDR1 ENHRY, CDR2 SYGVKD. J gave up 4 bases and V 0 bases, and 6 bases lay outside the gene matches. The CDR3 nucleotides are TGTGCCATCAGTGAGTCTGGGGACAGGGCCGTCTATGGCTACACCTTC. This encodes CAISESGDRAVYGYTF.

The rearrangement links TRBV10-3 to TRBJ1-5, with 9 bases lining up with TRBD1. V shed 11 bases, J shed 6 bases, and the junction held 14 bases outside the gene matches. This CDR3 contains 15 residues. Germline-derived CDR1 and CDR2 are ENHRY and SYGVKD. CDR3 residues: CASPGQGKFVQPQHF. The DNA for the CDR3 is TGTGCCTCCCCGGGACAGGGTAAATTCGTTCAGCCCCAGCATTTT.

This clone was found once. Other DNA sequences in the sample encode the same CDR3. The rearrangement links TRBV27 to TRBJ2-7; D possibly corresponds to TRBD1 (5 bases). This CDR3 comprises 13 residues. Germline CDR1 reads MNHEY; CDR2 reads SMNVEV (reference sequence). V lost 3 bases and J 1 base, leaving 7 bases between the germline ends. The DNA of the CDR3 is TGTGCCAGCAGTTTGGCAGGGTCCTACGAGCAGTACTTC. This translates into CASSLAGSYEQYF.

This sequence joins TRBV11-2 and TRBJ2-6; 9 bases fit TRBD1. With V trimmed by 7 bases and J by 1 base, 8 bases remained unmatched. The CDR3 totals 17 residues. Germline CDR1 reads SGHAT; CDR2 reads FQNNGV. The CDR3 loop is CASTRTGAGSGANVLTF. The CDR3, as DNA: TGTGCCAGCACCCGGACAGGGGCGGGGTCTGGGGCCAACGTCCTGACTTTC.

The chain recombines TRBV7-8 with TRBJ2-7; D not resolved. In germline, CDR1 is SGHVS, CDR2 FQNEAQ. The CDR3 extends over 12 amino acids. V lost 4 bases and J lost 2, with 6 bases in between. The CDR3 DNA follows: TGTGCCAGCAGCTCCTCAGCCTACGAGCAGTACTTC. Its translation is CASSSSAYEQYF.

This chain links TRBV27 with TRBJ2-1; 10 nucleotides line up with TRBD1. This CDR3 spans 16 amino acids. V shed 2 bases, J shed 7 bases, and the junction held 8 bases outside the gene matches. Germline V gives CDR1 MNHEY, CDR2 SMNVEV (reference sequence). The CDR3 loop is CASSLPDRGRNNEQFF. The CDR3 DNA reads TGTGCCAGCAGTTTACCCGACAGGGGGCGCAATAATGAGCAGTTCTTC.

This clone has just one count. The chain uses TRBV3-1 (or the pseudogene TRBV3-2) and TRBJ2-5; the D gene is possibly TRBD2 (5 bases). V gave up 3 bases and J gave up 4 bases, with 12 bases separating them. Germline CDR1 and CDR2: LGHDT and YNNKEL (reference sequence). This CDR3 comprises 14 residues. The CDR3 sequence: CASSQDSGGETQYF. In nucleotides, the CDR3 is TGTGCCAGCAGCCAGGATTCCGGAGGAGAGACCCAGTACTTC.

The chain carries TRBV18 and TRBJ2-3; D is unclear. Per the germline V gene, CDR1 is KGHSH and CDR2 is LQKENI. The CDR3 has 14 amino acids. V was cut by 3 bases and J by 1 base, with 8 bases left in between. CDR3 residues: CASSPQQRTDTQYF. DNA of the CDR3: TGTGCCAGCTCACCCCAACAGCGCACAGATACGCAGTATTTT.

This clone has only a few counts. The chain couples TRBV19 to TRBJ1-4, with D perhaps TRBD1 (5 bases). Germline V gene lookup returns CDR1 LNHDA and CDR2 SQIVND (reference sequence). The germline V and J ends were trimmed by 0 bases and 8 bases, with 13 bases remaining between them. The CDR3 is made up of 15 amino acids. CDR3 DNA: TGTGCCAGTAGTATAGAGGGGCGCGGACGCGAAAAACTGTTTTTT. Translation: CASSIEGRGREKLFF.

CDR3 in DNA: TGTGCCAGCAGCGGCCCTCAGGGGGCACGGGGCTACACCTTC. As protein: CASSGPQGARGYTF. The rearrangement uses TRBV7-2 and TRBJ1-2, with TRBD1 matching over 8 bases. V shed 5 bases, J shed 8 bases, and the junction held 10 bases outside the gene matches. The CDR3 is 14 residues long. The germline V gene encodes CDR1 SGHTA and CDR2 FQGNSA.

This chain uses TRBV15 with TRBJ1-1, with D possibly TRBD1 on 5 matching bases. Trimming removed 5 bases from V and 4 bases from J, with 14 bases in between. Germline CDR1 and CDR2: LNHNV and YYDKDF (reference sequence). The CDR3 has 14 amino acids. The DNA of the CDR3 is TGTGCCACCAGCCGATTCGCTCAGGGCACTGAAGCTTTCTTT. This translates into CATSRFAQGTEAFF.

V usage is TRBV30 and J usage is TRBJ1-2; 9 nucleotides match TRBD1. The germline V gene encodes CDR1 GTSNPN and CDR2 SVGIG (reference sequence). J gave up 4 bases and V 3 bases, and 9 bases lay outside the gene matches. CDR3 length: 15 residues. The CDR3 loop is CAWREPGQGTYGYTF. The CDR3, as DNA: TGTGCCTGGAGGGAACCGGGACAGGGTACCTATGGCTACACCTTC.

This clone appeared a single time. This sequence joins TRBV6-5 and TRBJ2-7; D gene unclear. Germline-derived CDR1 and CDR2 are MNHEY and SVGAGI. The CDR3 is 14 residues long. Between the trimmed V and J ends, which lost 6 bases and 3 bases, there was a span of 15 bases. This CDR3 reads CASSRADSLYEQYF. For the CDR3, the DNA is TGTGCCAGCAGCCGAGCCGACTCTCTCTACGAGCAGTACTTC.

As regards this clone: The sample carries other DNA sequences with the same CDR3. The V and J genes are TRBV2 and TRBJ2-7; the match to TRBD1 covers 8 bases. After removal of 2 bases from V and 4 bases from J, the junction contained 4 bases not matched to a gene. The germline V gene encodes CDR1 SNHLY and CDR2 FYNNEI. The CDR3 runs to 14 residues. The CDR3 loop reads CASSEQGARYEQYF. The CDR3 region has the DNA TGTGCCAGCAGTGAACAGGGGGCGAGATACGAGCAGTACTTC.

The chain joins TRBV2 to TRBJ1-1, with TRBD1 identical over 7 bases. CDR3 length equals 13 residues. V dropped 7 bases and J dropped 5; count of bases not matched to a gene: 7. Germline lookup yields CDR1 SNHLY and CDR2 FYNNEI. CDR3 coding DNA: TGTGCCAGCATCGTTCGACAGGGAACTGAAGCTTTCTTT. This codes for CASIVRQGTEAFF.

The chain employs TRBV4-3 and TRBJ2-7; D not resolved. The CDR3 sequence is 13 residues long. The ends were cut back, 3 bases at V and 3 bases at J, with 9 bases in the middle. Germline V gene sequence: CDR1 LGHNA, CDR2 YSLEER. For the CDR3, the DNA is TGCGCCAGCAGCCACCAAACGGGCTACGAGCAGTACTTC. Amino acids: CASSHQTGYEQYF.

The gene calls are TRBV5-5 and TRBJ1-4, with 8 positions matching TRBD1. The CDR3 consists of 16 residues. The germline CDR1 and CDR2 sequences are SGHKS and YYEKEE (reference sequence). Losses at the gene ends were 0 bases for V and 7 bases for J; bases not matched to a gene: 8. CDR3 in DNA: TGTGCCAGCAGCTTGGCCATAGGGACAGGCCTTGAAAAACTGTTTTTT. Protein sequence: CASSLAIGTGLEKLFF.

The CDR3 nucleotides read TGTGCCAGCAGTTACTCGCCGACAACGTCCTACGAGCAGTACTTC. Encoded protein: CASSYSPTTSYEQYF. The V gene is TRBV6-5, the J gene TRBJ2-7; no firm D call. The CDR3 is 15 amino acids. Germline V gene data show CDR1 as MNHEY and CDR2 as SVGAGI. Deletions cut 0 bases from V and 1 base from J, with 10 bases between.

The chain combines TRBV5-1 with TRBJ1-1; weak D call: TRBD1 (6 bases). The V end lost 4 bases, the J end lost 0 bases, and 10 bases lay between the germline ends. The CDR3 extends over 14 amino acids. The V gene's germline CDR1 is SGHRS and CDR2 YFSETQ. DNA for the CDR3: TGCGCCAGCAGCGTAGACAGGTTGAACACTGAAGCTTTCTTT. Translating gives CASSVDRLNTEAFF.

This clone was seen a single time. The gene calls are TRBV24-1 and TRBJ2-1; possible D gene TRBD1, 6 bases. The CDR3 has 16 residues. V gave up 0 bases and J gave up 6 bases, with 14 bases separating them. Germline loops: CDR1 KGHDR, CDR2 SFDVKD. The CDR3 loop reads CATSDLPGVTANEQFF. In nucleotides, the CDR3 is TGTGCCACCAGTGATTTGCCAGGGGTAACCGCCAATGAGCAGTTCTTC.

The rearrangement uses TRBV27 and TRBJ1-4; 9 positions match TRBD1. Germline V lookup: CDR1 MNHEY, CDR2 SMNVEV (reference sequence). This CDR3 has 15 amino acids. J lost 4 bases, V lost 6 bases, and 6 bases had no gene match. The CDR3 DNA follows: TGTGCCAGCAGGCGAGGGACAGGGATTAATGAAAAACTGTTTTTT. Protein product: CASRRGTGINEKLFF.

The rearrangement joins TRBV27 to TRBJ1-2, with D perhaps matching TRBD1 (6 bases). The length of the CDR3 is 15 residues. V lost 4 bases and J 2 bases, leaving 14 bases between the germline ends. Per germline, CDR1 MNHEY and CDR2 SMNVEV (reference sequence). CDR3 sequence reads: CASSSSQTGNYGYTF. The CDR3 DNA reads TGTGCCAGCAGTTCCAGCCAAACAGGGAACTATGGCTACACCTTC.